The 16 T cell receptor beta chains presented below share a single source sample, sequenced in a study of blood T cell repertoires in COVID-19. The data were produced by immunoSEQ multiplex PCR, yet TCRdb's version contains in-frame clones alone and is incomplete. The table records 100,000 or so clones, approximately 76% of them present only once. The material sequenced was peripheral blood. These receptors all stem from a woman in her seventies with acute or convalescent COVID-19.

The chain joins TRBV28 to TRBJ2-3, with a tentative D call TRBD1 (5 bases). The ends were cut back, 3 bases at V and 4 bases at J, with 14 bases in the middle. The CDR3 is made up of 15 amino acids. Germline CDR1 MDHEN, CDR2 SYDVKM. The CDR3 sequence is CASSFPPTGSDTQYF. In DNA form, the CDR3 reads TGTGCCAGCAGTTTTCCCCCAACAGGCTCAGATACGCAGTATTTT.

This clone was seen only once. This sequence joins TRBV9 and TRBJ1-4; 7 bases fit TRBD1. The CDR3 spans 14 residues. The trim removed 0 bases at V and 7 bases at J, leaving 3 bases unmatched. CDR1 is SGDLS and CDR2 is YYNGEE in the germline V gene. The CDR3 DNA follows: TGTGCCAGCAGCGTAGAACAGGGGAGTGAAAAACTGTTTTTT. Translated, it gives CASSVEQGSEKLFF. The entire variable domain, with the rest obtained from reference TRBV9 and TRBJ1-4, is as follows: DSGVTQTPKHLITATGQRVTLRCSPRSGDLSVYWYQQSLDQGLQFLIQYYNGEERAKGNILERFSAQQFPDLHSELNLSSLELGDSALYFCASSVEQGSEKLFFGSGTQLSVL.

The table lists this clone with a count of one. The CDR3 here is CASSALLGYGYTF. As DNA, the CDR3 is TGTGCCAGCAGTGCTTTGCTCGGCTATGGCTACACCTTC. This chain connects TRBV2 to TRBJ1-2; D not resolved. Germline loops: CDR1 SNHLY, CDR2 FYNNEI. The CDR3 extends over 13 amino acids. V lost 4 bases to trimming and J lost 4 bases, with 10 bases between them.

This clone appeared a single time. This chain links TRBV5-6 with TRBJ2-7; D uncertain. CDR3 length equals 15 residues. Trimming left V 0 bases short and J 6 bases short, with 16 bases between. The germline gives CDR1 SGHDT, CDR2 YYEEEE. The CDR3 nucleotides are TGTGCCAGCAGCTTGGGCCTACAGCCCTCTCGCGAGCAGTACTTC. Translation: CASSLGLQPSREQYF.

J is TRBJ2-1 and V is TRBV14; the match to TRBD2 covers 10 bases. Germline CDR1 SGHDN, CDR2 FVKESK. The CDR3 is 16 amino acids. The junction had 6 bases not matched to a gene; V was cut back by 1 base and J by 6 bases. In nucleotides, the CDR3 is TGTGCCAGCAGCCAAGCTAGCGGGGGCCCGGCCAATGAGCAGTTCTTC. Protein product: CASSQASGGPANEQFF.

The chain recombines TRBV2 with TRBJ1-1, with 8 bases fitting TRBD1. Germline CDR1 SNHLY, CDR2 FYNNEI. The CDR3 runs 14 residues. The trim removed 8 bases at V and 1 base at J, leaving 6 bases unmatched. The CDR3 bases are TGTGCCAGCGCGACAGGGGTAAGGAACACTGAAGCTTTCTTT. Protein product: CASATGVRNTEAFF.

The rearrangement joins TRBV30 to TRBJ1-3; the D is unclear. The CDR3 runs to 15 residues. Deletions cut 4 bases from V and 0 bases from J, with 13 bases between. Per the germline V gene, CDR1 is GTSNPN and CDR2 is SVGIG (reference sequence). The CDR3 DNA sequence: TGTGCCTGGAATGGCCCGGGGAACTCTGGAAACACCATATATTTT. It yields the protein CAWNGPGNSGNTIYF.

This rearrangement joins TRBV2 to TRBJ2-1, with 9 bases lining up with TRBD2. This CDR3 contains 16 residues. CDR1 is SNHLY, CDR2 FYNNEI, per germline. The V segment lost 5 bases and the J segment 1 base; nucleotides outside the gene matches: 6. The CDR3 sequence: CASSKAGGSSYNEQFF. The CDR3 nucleotides read TGTGCCAGCAGTAAGGCGGGGGGGAGTTCCTACAATGAGCAGTTCTTC.

The rearrangement uses TRBV5-1 and TRBJ2-5, with 8 positions matching TRBD2. This CDR3 contains 13 residues. From germline, CDR1 is SGHRS and CDR2 YFSETQ. Trimming took 4 bases from V and 5 from J; bases not matched to a gene: 4. The CDR3 region has the DNA TGCGCCAGCAGCCCGGCGGGGGGCGAGACCCAGTACTTC. Translation gives CASSPAGGETQYF.

This clone occurred once. The chain recombines TRBV4-1 with TRBJ1-1; tentatively, D is TRBD1 (6 bases). CDR1 and CDR2 from the germline V gene are MGHRA and YSYEKL. The CDR3 extends over 15 amino acids. The V end was cut by 1 base, the J end by 6 bases, with 15 bases between. The CDR3 sequence is CASSQGTGRAAEAFF. The CDR3 DNA reads as TGCGCCAGCAGCCAAGGTACAGGGAGGGCCGCTGAAGCTTTCTTT.

This sequence joins TRBV2 and TRBJ1-2, with 7 nucleotides matching TRBD1. The CDR3 sequence is 14 residues long. CDR1 and CDR2 from the germline V gene are SNHLY and FYNNEI. V lost 4 bases, J lost 7 bases, and 9 bases stayed unmatched. The CDR3 loop is CASSGQGGSSGYTF. The CDR3 DNA is TGTGCCAGCAGTGGTCAGGGGGGCTCGAGTGGCTACACCTTC.

This clone has only a few counts. The CDR3 nucleotides read TGTGCCAGCAGTTTAACTTCGGCAGGGGGACGTTATGGCTACACCTTC. Protein sequence: CASSLTSAGGRYGYTF. V gene TRBV27 combines with J gene TRBJ1-2; 7 nucleotides line up with TRBD1. The junction had 11 bases not matched to a gene; V was cut back by 2 bases and J by 5 bases. Germline V gene lookup returns CDR1 MNHEY and CDR2 SMNVEV (reference sequence). The CDR3 runs 16 residues.

CDR3 sequence (DNA): TGTGCCAGCAGTTACGGGGCAGGGGGAAGAGATACGCAGTATTTT. This codes for CASSYGAGGRDTQYF. J is TRBJ2-3 and V is TRBV6-5, with 7 bases fitting TRBD1. V gave up 2 bases and J gave up 5 bases; unmatched junction bases: 7. CDR1 is MNHEY, CDR2 SVGAGI, per germline. This CDR3 contains 15 residues.

The DNA of the CDR3 is TGTGCCAGCAGCTTAGTAGGGGGGGGGCAATACGAGCAGTACTTC. It encodes CASSLVGGGQYEQYF. The rearrangement joins TRBV7-2 to TRBJ2-7, with D perhaps TRBD2 (7 bases). The V end was cut by 1 base, the J end by 4 bases, with 14 bases between. The CDR3 spans 15 residues. Per germline, CDR1 SGHTA and CDR2 FQGNSA.

V and J are TRBV6-1 and TRBJ1-6; the D gene is possibly TRBD1 (6 bases). Trimming took 0 bases from V and 6 from J, leaving 12 bases between them. Germline lookup yields CDR1 MNHNS and CDR2 SASEGT. This CDR3 has 16 residues. DNA for the CDR3: TGTGCCAGCAGTGAAGCTGACAGGAGAAGTAATTCACCCCTCCACTTT. This encodes CASSEADRRSNSPLHF.

In its sample, this clone was seen once. This chain joins TRBV6-5 and TRBJ2-7, with D possibly TRBD2 on 6 matching bases. Trimming removed 2 bases at V and 2 bases at J, with 13 bases between. Germline V lookup: CDR1 MNHEY, CDR2 SVGAGI. The CDR3 loop spans 15 amino acids. The CDR3 sequence is CASSYRGRPTYEQYF. CDR3 nucleotide sequence: TGTGCCAGCAGTTACCGGGGGAGGCCGACCTACGAGCAGTACTTC.